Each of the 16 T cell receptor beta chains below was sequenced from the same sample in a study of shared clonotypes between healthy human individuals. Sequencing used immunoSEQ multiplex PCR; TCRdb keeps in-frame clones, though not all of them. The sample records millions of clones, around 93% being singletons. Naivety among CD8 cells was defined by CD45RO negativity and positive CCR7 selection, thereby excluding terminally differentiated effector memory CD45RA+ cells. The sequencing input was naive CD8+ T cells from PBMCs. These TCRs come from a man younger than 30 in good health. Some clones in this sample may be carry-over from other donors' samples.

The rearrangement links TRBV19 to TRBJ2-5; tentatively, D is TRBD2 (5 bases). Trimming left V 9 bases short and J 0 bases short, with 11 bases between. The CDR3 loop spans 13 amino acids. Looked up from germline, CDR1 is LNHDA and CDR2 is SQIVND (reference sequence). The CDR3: CASSPGNQETQYF. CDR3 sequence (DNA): TGTGCCAGCTCGCCGGGGAACCAAGAGACCCAGTACTTC.

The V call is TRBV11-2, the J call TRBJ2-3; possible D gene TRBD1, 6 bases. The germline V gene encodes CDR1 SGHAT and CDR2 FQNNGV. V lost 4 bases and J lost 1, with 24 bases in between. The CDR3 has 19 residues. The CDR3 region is CASSYTPPARGFGTDTQYF. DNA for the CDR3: TGTGCCAGCAGCTACACTCCACCGGCCAGGGGCTTCGGCACAGATACGCAGTATTTT.

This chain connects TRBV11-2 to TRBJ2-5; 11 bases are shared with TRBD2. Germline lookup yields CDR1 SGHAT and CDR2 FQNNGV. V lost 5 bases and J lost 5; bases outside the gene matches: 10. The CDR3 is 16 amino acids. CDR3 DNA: TGTGCCAGCAGCCCAGGGCTAGCGGGAGGTGGGGAGACCCAGTACTTC. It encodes CASSPGLAGGGETQYF.

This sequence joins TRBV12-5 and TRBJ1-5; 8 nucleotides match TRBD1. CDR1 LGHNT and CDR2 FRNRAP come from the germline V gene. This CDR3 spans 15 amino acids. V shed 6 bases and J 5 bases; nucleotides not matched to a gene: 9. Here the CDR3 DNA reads TGTGCTAGTGGCCGACACCAGGGGGCGGATCAGCCCCAGCATTTT. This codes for CASGRHQGADQPQHF.

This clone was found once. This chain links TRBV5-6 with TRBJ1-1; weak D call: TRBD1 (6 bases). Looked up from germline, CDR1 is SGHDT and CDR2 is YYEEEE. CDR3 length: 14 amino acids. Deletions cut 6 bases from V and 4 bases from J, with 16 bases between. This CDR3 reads CASTALSGVTEAFF. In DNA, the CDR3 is TGTGCCAGCACCGCTTTATCAGGGGTCACTGAAGCTTTCTTT.

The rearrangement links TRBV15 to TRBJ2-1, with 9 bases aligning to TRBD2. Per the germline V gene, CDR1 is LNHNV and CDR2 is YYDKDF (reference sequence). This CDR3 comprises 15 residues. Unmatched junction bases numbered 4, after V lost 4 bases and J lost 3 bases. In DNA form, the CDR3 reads TGTGCCACCAGCAAAACTAGCGGGCACTACAATGAGCAGTTCTTC. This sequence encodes CATSKTSGHYNEQFF.

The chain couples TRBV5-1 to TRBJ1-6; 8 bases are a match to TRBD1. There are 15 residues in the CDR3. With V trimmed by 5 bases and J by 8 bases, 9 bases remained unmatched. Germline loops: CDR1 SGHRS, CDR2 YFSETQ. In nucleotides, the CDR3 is TGCGCCAGCAGTTACGGACAGGGTTGGGATTCACCCCTCCACTTT. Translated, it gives CASSYGQGWDSPLHF.

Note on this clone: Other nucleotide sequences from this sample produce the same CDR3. The CDR3 bases are TGTGCCAGCAGTTTGAGTGTGAACACTGAAGCTTTCTTT. Translated, it gives CASSLSVNTEAFF. This sequence joins TRBV28 and TRBJ1-1; D is unclear. The CDR3 has 13 amino acids. The V end was cut by 3 bases, the J end by 0 bases, with 5 bases between. Germline V CDR1 and CDR2: MDHEN, SYDVKM.

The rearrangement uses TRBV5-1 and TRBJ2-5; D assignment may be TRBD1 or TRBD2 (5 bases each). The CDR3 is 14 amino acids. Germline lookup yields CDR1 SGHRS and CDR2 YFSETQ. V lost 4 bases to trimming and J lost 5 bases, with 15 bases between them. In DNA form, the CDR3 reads TGCGCCAGCAGCCGGGACCGTTCCGGGGAGACCCAGTACTTC. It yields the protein CASSRDRSGETQYF.

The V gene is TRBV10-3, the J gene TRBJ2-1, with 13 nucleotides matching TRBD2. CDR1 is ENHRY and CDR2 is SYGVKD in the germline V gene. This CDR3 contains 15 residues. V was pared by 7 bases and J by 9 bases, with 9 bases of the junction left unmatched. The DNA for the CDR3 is TGTGCCATCACCCCAGGACTAGCGGGAGTAGGTGAGCAGTTCTTC. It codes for CAITPGLAGVGEQFF.

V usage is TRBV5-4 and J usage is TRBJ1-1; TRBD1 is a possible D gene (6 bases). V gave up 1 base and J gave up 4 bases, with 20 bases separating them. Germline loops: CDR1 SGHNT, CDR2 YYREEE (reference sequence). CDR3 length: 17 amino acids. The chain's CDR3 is CASSLREGGALGTEAFF. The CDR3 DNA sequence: TGTGCCAGCAGCTTGCGGGAAGGGGGGGCGCTGGGCACTGAAGCTTTCTTT.

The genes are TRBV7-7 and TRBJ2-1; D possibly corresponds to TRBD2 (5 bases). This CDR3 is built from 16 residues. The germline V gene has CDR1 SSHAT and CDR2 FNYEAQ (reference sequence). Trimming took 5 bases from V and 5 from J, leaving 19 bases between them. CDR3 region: CASSPLLGYGDNEQFF. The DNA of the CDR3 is TGTGCCAGCAGCCCCCTATTAGGGTACGGGGACAATGAGCAGTTCTTC.

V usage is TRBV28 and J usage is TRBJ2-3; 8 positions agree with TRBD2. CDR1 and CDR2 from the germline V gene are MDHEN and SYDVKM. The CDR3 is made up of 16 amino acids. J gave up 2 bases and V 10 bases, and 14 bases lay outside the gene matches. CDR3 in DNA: TGTGCCACACGAGCCACTCCGGGACTAGACACAGATACGCAGTATTTT. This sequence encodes CATRATPGLDTDTQYF.

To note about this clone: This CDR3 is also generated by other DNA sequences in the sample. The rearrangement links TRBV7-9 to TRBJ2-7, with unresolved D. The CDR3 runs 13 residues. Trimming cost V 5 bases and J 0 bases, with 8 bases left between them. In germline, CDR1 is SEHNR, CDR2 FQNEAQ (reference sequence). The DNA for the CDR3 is TGTGCCAGCAGCGGGTCCAACTCCTACGAGCAGTACTTC. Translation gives CASSGSNSYEQYF.

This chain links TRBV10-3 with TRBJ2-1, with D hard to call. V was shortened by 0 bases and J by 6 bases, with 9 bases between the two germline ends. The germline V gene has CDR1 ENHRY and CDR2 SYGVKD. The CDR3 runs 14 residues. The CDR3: CAISESSLANEQFF. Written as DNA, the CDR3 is TGTGCCATCAGTGAGTCGAGTCTCGCCAATGAGCAGTTCTTC.

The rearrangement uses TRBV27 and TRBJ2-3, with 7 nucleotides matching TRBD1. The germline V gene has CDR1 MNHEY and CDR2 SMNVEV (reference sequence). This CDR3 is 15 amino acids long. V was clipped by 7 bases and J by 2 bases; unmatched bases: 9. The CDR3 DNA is TGTGCCAGCACCGGGACAGACGATTCCACAGATACGCAGTATTTT. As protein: CASTGTDDSTDTQYF.